This TCR beta chain stems from a study of shared clonotypes between healthy human individuals (dated by TCRdb to 2018 to 2021). Looking at the study overall: Two women and a few men aged 18 to 49 years were included in the cohort. For each donor, CD4 naive and CD4 memory were each given three plates, CD8 naive was given two plates, and CD8 memory was given one plate. Blood TCR repertoires of roughly five healthy adults were deeply sequenced to estimate repertoire size and the extent of clonotype sharing between individuals. To increase sequencing depth and limit assay-specific biases, TCR repertoire library preparation and sequencing were carried out by different laboratories using diverse techniques. Leukapheresis yielded between about 0.94 and 10 billion PBMCs per donor. The investigation overall reported the following: Incomplete sequencing was indicated by rarefaction of sorted-subset datasets, despite the large sequencing depth. Sampling was limited to blood, and TCR repertoires in tissue likely differ from TCR repertoires in blood. Sharing across a few donors was observed for about 5% of naive CD4, around 3.5% of naive CD8, around 2.5% of memory CD4, and about 0.4% of memory CD8 clonotypes. Pairwise subsampling led to the expectation that sequencing depth would affect the degree of clonotype sharing among donors. Because the study included only a small number of donors, the genetic and exposure-history diversity represented was limited. Compared with non-shared clonotypes, the clonotypes found in all four sorted-subset donors had higher generation probabilities. Naive subsets generally had larger estimated clonotype richness than memory subsets did.

With regard to this clone: It lacks a known antigen. Base qualities are not recorded, but no much larger clone differs from it by a single base.

Between the V and J ends, shortened by 6 bases and 7 bases respectively, the junction contains 16 bases. Counted from cysteine to phenylalanine, this CDR3 has 14 amino acids. The only DNA kept is the CDR3, 42 bases in frame from the first base. From a lookup of the germline V gene, CDR1 and CDR2 are KGHSH and LQKENI. Using the deep immunoSEQ assay, multiplex PCR amplified TCR CDR3 regions from genomic DNA. For each cell subset, the extracted genomic DNA was distributed evenly across all wells of several immunoSEQ 96-well plates, and each plate served as one replicate. For sorted subsets, about 200 ng genomic DNA, equal to 25,000 to 35,000 T cell genomes, was loaded into each replicate PCR. Purified libraries were measured with a Qubit 3.0 fluorometer, size-checked on a Bioanalyzer 2100, and measured again with the KAPA Library Quantification kit. Every immunoSEQ 96-well plate was sequenced on a dedicated single-read 150-cycle Illumina NextSeq 550 flow cell. Per the authors' processing: The immunoSEQ output contained only junctional sequences without quality scores, so filtering could not match that applied to full-length reads. Sequences were annotated with PyIR, a Python wrapper for IgBLAST v1.9, using IMGT germline references to assign V/J genes and CDR3. Any read was removed if the V/J assignment was weak (E-value above 1e-6), the CDR3 was missing, or the read contained stop codons, out-of-frame junctions, or ambiguous translated residues. V3J clonotypes were defined as sequences sharing an identical inferred V gene, J gene, and CDR3 amino acid sequence. Percentage overlap between repertoires was calculated by dividing the number of shared unique clonotypes by the size of the smaller repertoire. Richness of each repertoire was evaluated using RTK rarefaction, the Chao1 estimator, and Recon v2.1 estimates of unobserved clonotypes. OLGA was used to compute generation probabilities for all TCRbeta clonotypes that the gDNA method yielded from a handful of donors. TCRdb's version of the immuneACCESS table is confined to in-frame rearrangements and falls short of the full clone set. An unresolved V gene accounts for under half of the shortfall where checked; the remainder is of unknown origin. That table is the source of V, J and clone size, and D and trimming were worked out from the DNA. A total of about a million clones appear in this sample, less than 85% of them only once. In total, the top ten clones hold about 1.5% of the sample.

The donors were healthy, HIV-negative adults with no recently reported acute infections or vaccinations. Every donor was a Caucasian adult residing in Nashville, Tennessee, USA. CD4+ T cells were enriched by magnetic negative selection; naive cells were then positively selected on CD45RA, and the negative fraction formed the memory subset. Blood was collected by leukapheresis, and PBMCs were isolated by Ficoll-Histopaque density gradient centrifugation and then cryopreserved in liquid nitrogen vapor phase. Analytical flow cytometry was used to check the purity and quantity of each magnetically sorted T cell population. Genomic DNA was isolated from each sorted fraction and quantified by UV absorbance on a Nanodrop 2000c.

The chain uses TRBV18 and TRBJ2-1, with the D gene call left open. The specimen was memory CD4+ T cells sorted from blood. The cell subset or site label corresponds to: CD45RA-negative fraction. The receptor comes from a man younger than 35 in good health. For the CDR3, the sequence is CASSPPEERNEQFF. The DNA sequence is as follows: TGTGCCAGCTCCCCCCCCGAGGAGAGGAATGAGCAGTTCTTC.